The 15 T cell receptor beta chains below were found in one sample sequenced in a study of shared clonotypes between healthy human individuals. Clones were sequenced by immunoSEQ multiplex PCR, and TCRdb holds only the in-frame ones, with some missing. The data contain 650,000 to 750,000 clones, more than 70% of them singletons. Sequencing was carried out using memory CD4+ T cells sorted from blood. Noted subset: CD45RA-negative fraction. The receptors shown here come from a woman in her thirties in good health.

This clone was observed a handful of times. This chain links TRBV6-6 with TRBJ2-2; the D gene could be TRBD1 or TRBD2 (5 bases each). The CDR3 runs to 15 residues. Germline loops: CDR1 MNHNY, CDR2 SVGAGI (reference sequence). Trimming shortened V by 6 bases and J by 2 bases, and 13 bases separated the two germline ends. CDR3 protein: CASRGSRDNTGELFF. The DNA of the CDR3 is TGTGCCAGCAGAGGTAGCCGGGACAACACCGGGGAGCTGTTTTTT.

The genes are TRBV18 and TRBJ2-3, with D unresolved. CDR3 length: 14 amino acids. The germline V gene has CDR1 KGHSH and CDR2 LQKENI. V lost 4 bases to trimming and J lost 5 bases, with 13 bases between them. The CDR3 DNA is TGTGCCAGCTCACAACCCCAACCACAAGATACGCAGTATTTT. Protein product: CASSQPQPQDTQYF.

The chain combines TRBV4-1 with TRBJ1-3; 11 positions match TRBD1. Germline assignment: CDR1 MGHRA and CDR2 YSYEKL. CDR3 length: 17 amino acids. V shed 4 bases, J shed 0 bases, and the junction held 5 bases outside the gene matches. CDR3 residues: CASSRGQGAPSGNTIYF. CDR3 nucleotide sequence: TGCGCCAGCAGCCGCGGACAGGGGGCCCCCTCTGGAAACACCATATATTTT.

The genes are TRBV19 and TRBJ2-4; 9 positions match TRBD1. The CDR3 length is 13 residues. V shed 10 bases, J shed 10 bases, and the junction held 11 bases outside the gene matches. Germline V gives CDR1 LNHDA, CDR2 SQIVND (reference sequence). This CDR3 reads CATSEGQGRIQYF. The DNA for the CDR3 is TGTGCCACCTCTGAGGGACAGGGACGAATTCAGTACTTC.

The CDR3 DNA reads TGTGCCATCAGTCGACAGGGCAATGAGCAGTTCTTC. Amino acid sequence: CAISRQGNEQFF. V and J are TRBV10-3 and TRBJ2-1; 7 nucleotides agree with TRBD1. The junction had 1 base not matched to a gene; V was cut back by 5 bases and J by 6 bases. This CDR3 has 12 amino acids. Per the germline V gene, CDR1 is ENHRY and CDR2 is SYGVKD.

V usage is TRBV18 and J usage is TRBJ2-3; D may be TRBD2 (6 bases). V lost 0 bases, J lost 6 bases, and 16 bases lay in between. The CDR3 length is 16 residues. Germline values: CDR1 KGHSH, CDR2 LQKENI. The chain's CDR3 is CASSPPAMSGRDTQYF. In nucleotides, the CDR3 is TGTGCCAGCTCACCACCGGCCATGTCGGGGAGGGATACGCAGTATTTT.

V and J are TRBV28 and TRBJ2-7; D assignment may be TRBD1 or TRBD2 (5 bases each). The CDR3 runs 15 residues. The V gene's germline CDR1 is MDHEN and CDR2 SYDVKM. Deletions cut 6 bases from V and 1 base from J, with 16 bases between. In DNA form, the CDR3 reads TGTGCCAGCAGCAGGGACGTAAGACTGTCCTACGAGCAGTACTTC. This sequence encodes CASSRDVRLSYEQYF.

The chain uses TRBV27 and TRBJ2-3; 10 bases are a match to TRBD1. This CDR3 has 17 residues. Per the germline V gene, CDR1 is MNHEY and CDR2 is SMNVEV (reference sequence). The ends lost 6 bases at V and 2 bases at J; junction bases unmatched: 11. The CDR3 DNA follows: TGTGCCAGCAGACCCGGGACAGGGGCCTTAACCACAGATACGCAGTATTTT. It specifies CASRPGTGALTTDTQYF.

This chain links TRBV4-2 with TRBJ2-7, with TRBD2 as a possible D gene (5 bases). This CDR3 contains 14 residues. Trimming took 3 bases from V and 2 from J, leaving 11 bases between them. Per germline, CDR1 LGHNA and CDR2 YNFKEQ. The CDR3 nucleotides read TGTGCCAGCAGCCACACTAGAATAGCCTACGAGCAGTACTTC. It is translated as CASSHTRIAYEQYF.

The chain has TRBV5-1 and TRBJ2-2; 9 bases align to TRBD2. The CDR3 is 16 residues long. Looked up from germline, CDR1 is SGHRS and CDR2 is YFSETQ. V lost 6 bases to trimming and J lost 7 bases; unmatched junction nucleotides: 13. The CDR3 region has the DNA TGCGCCAGCACCACGGCGGGAGGGCTGGCGGGCGGGGAGCTGTTTTTT. Amino acid sequence: CASTTAGGLAGGELFF.

This clone was seen just once. The V call is TRBV6-5, the J call TRBJ2-1; 9 bases map to TRBD2. Germline CDR1 and CDR2: MNHEY and SVGAGI. V dropped 1 base and J dropped 4; count of bases not matched to a gene: 5. This CDR3 comprises 16 residues. The DNA of the CDR3 is TGTGCCAGCAGTTACTACCCGACTAGCGGATACAATGAGCAGTTCTTC. Translating it yields CASSYYPTSGYNEQFF.

The V gene is TRBV6-5, the J gene TRBJ2-7; D is possibly TRBD2 (5 bases). The CDR3 contains 13 residues. Germline CDR1 reads MNHEY; CDR2 reads SVGAGI. The V and J ends lost 6 bases and 2 bases respectively, with 11 bases between them. The DNA of the CDR3 is TGTGCCAGCAGGGACCGGGGTACCTACGAGCAGTACTTC. Protein: CASRDRGTYEQYF.

V usage is TRBV14 and J usage is TRBJ2-7; a possible D gene is TRBD1 (6 bases). This CDR3 has 13 amino acids. Germline values: CDR1 SGHDN, CDR2 FVKESK. Trimming left V 4 bases short and J 6 bases short, with 13 bases between. This CDR3 is CASSPTGTGEQYF. CDR3 nucleotide sequence: TGTGCCAGCAGCCCCACAGGGACGGGCGAGCAGTACTTC.

The V gene is TRBV2, the J gene TRBJ2-1; no clear D gene. V gave up 10 bases and J gave up 5 bases, with 9 bases separating them. The CDR3 contains 11 residues. The germline CDR1 and CDR2 sequences are SNHLY and FYNNEI. CDR3 in DNA: TGTGCCACCGGCACACACAATGAGCAGTTCTTC. Protein product: CATGTHNEQFF.

A note on this clone: A much larger clone lies one base from this, so it may be a read error. V usage is TRBV9 and J usage is TRBJ2-5, with D unresolved. This CDR3 spans 13 amino acids. V was shortened by 4 bases and J by 1 base, with 8 bases between the two germline ends. The V gene's germline CDR1 is SGDLS and CDR2 YYNGEE. CDR3 in amino acids: CASSQNSQETQYF. Here the CDR3 DNA reads TGTGCCAGCAGCCAGAACAGCCAAGAGACCCAGTACTTC.